Shown below are 22 T cell receptor beta chains from a single sample sequenced in a study of T-cell memory formation after mild COVID-19. TCRdb analysed the 5' RACE reads with MiXCR anew, one entry per CDR3 protein. The sample shows under 150,000 distinct CDR3 sequences, 20% to 25% of them seen only once. Input material: PBMCs or a T cell subset sorted from them (not recorded which). The receptors were gathered from a young man who had mild COVID-19 (a few samples of this study predate the infection). Cell type and time point are not known.

This clonotype occurred a few times. The chain couples TRBV5-5 to TRBJ2-1; no reliable D call. CDR1 and CDR2 from the germline V gene are SGHKS and YYEKEE (reference sequence). The CDR3 has 11 residues. V gave up 8 bases and J gave up 8 bases, with 11 bases separating them. Here the CDR3 reads CASVRADEQFF. In DNA form, the CDR3 reads TGTGCCAGTGTCCGGGCGGATGAGCAGTTCTTC.

The chain joins TRBV4-1 to TRBJ1-4; unclear D gene. V was cut by 0 bases and J by 8 bases, with 10 bases left in between. CDR1 and CDR2 (germline): MGHRA, YSYEKL. This CDR3 has 14 residues. The CDR3, as DNA: TGCGCCAGCAGCCAAGATTGGTCGGGAGAAAAACTGTTTTTT. Amino acid sequence: CASSQDWSGEKLFF.

This clonotype has at least ten counts. This chain joins TRBV4-2 and TRBJ2-7; TRBD1 matches at 8 bases. The CDR3 is 14 residues long. The germline V gene has CDR1 LGHNA and CDR2 YNFKEQ. The V and J ends lost 4 bases and 3 bases, in that order; junction bases with no gene match: 5. CDR3 bases: TGTGCCAGCAGCCCCGGACAGGGAGACTACGAGCAGTACTTC. It encodes CASSPGQGDYEQYF.

This clonotype has just a few counts. The chain uses TRBV9 and TRBJ1-1, with a tentative D call TRBD1 (5 bases). Per the germline V gene, CDR1 is SGDLS and CDR2 is YYNGEE. CDR3 size: 14 residues. Trimming took off 4 bases at V and 5 bases at J, with 15 bases between the two ends. CDR3 residues: CASSPYGGGTEAFF. The CDR3 nucleotides read TGTGCCAGCAGCCCCTACGGCGGGGGGACTGAAGCTTTCTTT.

This clonotype was detected a few times. The chain has TRBV7-9 and TRBJ2-2, with a possible D match to TRBD1 (5 bases). Germline V gene data show CDR1 as SEHNR and CDR2 as FQNEAQ (reference sequence). The CDR3 spans 16 residues. Trimming took off 1 base at V and 4 bases at J, with 13 bases between the two ends. CDR3 bases: TGTGCCAGCAGCTTAGAAGGCTCAGGGTTCACCGGGGAGCTGTTTTTT. This codes for CASSLEGSGFTGELFF.

The V gene is TRBV11-1, the J gene TRBJ2-5, with 7 nucleotides matching TRBD2. Trimming took 7 bases from V and 4 from J; bases not matched to a gene: 12. The CDR3 totals 15 residues. The germline CDR1 and CDR2 sequences are SGHAT and FQDESV (reference sequence). The chain's CDR3 is CASTWGGSPGETQYF. CDR3 nucleotide sequence: TGTGCCAGCACCTGGGGAGGGAGCCCCGGAGAGACCCAGTACTTC. The entire variable domain, with the rest obtained from reference TRBV11-1 and TRBJ2-5, is as follows: EAEVAQSPRYKITEKSQAVAFWCDPISGHATLYWYRQILGQGPELLVQFQDESVVDDSQLPKDRFSAERLKGVDSTLKIQPAELGDSAMYLCASTWGGSPGETQYFGPGTRLLVL.

This clonotype was picked up many times. The CDR3 loop is CASSPYSGGAYEQYF. The CDR3 region has the DNA TGTGCCAGCAGCCCCTATAGCGGGGGGGCCTACGAGCAGTACTTC. The chain links TRBV7-6 to TRBJ2-7, with 11 positions matching TRBD2. Trimming took 5 bases from V and 2 from J; bases not matched to a gene: 5. Germline V gives CDR1 SGHVS, CDR2 FNYEAQ. The CDR3 is made up of 15 amino acids.

This chain joins TRBV11-2 and TRBJ2-3, with 9 bases aligning to TRBD2. CDR1 is SGHAT and CDR2 is FQNNGV in the germline V gene. CDR3 length equals 18 residues. The J segment lost 0 bases and the V segment lost 1 base, leaving 8 bases of the junction unmatched. The CDR3 nucleotides are TGTGCCAGCAGCTTAGGGAAACTAGCGGGCTCTAGCACAGATACGCAGTATTTT. Its translation: CASSLGKLAGSSTDTQYF.

This clonotype was counted between two and nine times. The genes are TRBV9 and TRBJ2-3; unclear D gene. This CDR3 has 13 residues. Germline V gene sequence: CDR1 SGDLS, CDR2 YYNGEE. V was trimmed by 0 bases and J by 2 bases, leaving 4 bases between them. The CDR3 nucleotides read TGTGCCAGCAGCGTAGTCTCCACAGATACGCAGTATTTT. This codes for CASSVVSTDTQYF.

This clonotype has just one count. The chain couples TRBV12-3 or TRBV12-4 to TRBJ2-1, with 11 bases matching TRBD2. V dropped 7 bases and J dropped 10; count of bases not matched to a gene: 9. This CDR3 region has 14 residues. CDR3 residues: CASKSRRLAGEQFF. CDR3 nucleotides: TGTGCCAGCAAGAGCCGCCGACTAGCGGGAGAGCAGTTCTTC.

This clonotype occurred a few times. The chain joins TRBV29-1 to TRBJ2-1; 9 bases are a match to TRBD2. The CDR3 is made up of 16 amino acids. Germline CDR1 and CDR2: SQVTM and ANQGSEA. The V gene end was trimmed by 0 bases and the J gene end by 3 bases; junction bases not matched to a gene: 6. The CDR3 sequence: CSVEDQERGVYNEQFF. CDR3 DNA sequence: TGCAGCGTTGAAGATCAGGAGCGGGGGGTCTACAATGAGCAGTTCTTC.

This clonotype was counted between two and nine times. The chain has TRBV4-2 and TRBJ2-5; D remains ambiguous. The CDR3 spans 14 residues. From germline, CDR1 is LGHNA and CDR2 YNFKEQ. Trimming removed 5 bases from V and 3 bases from J, with 13 bases in between. In nucleotides, the CDR3 is TGTGCCAGCAGCGATGGGCACTGGAAAGAGACCCAGTACTTC. This encodes CASSDGHWKETQYF.

The chain combines TRBV29-1 with TRBJ1-1; perhaps TRBD1 as D (5 bases). In germline, CDR1 is SQVTM, CDR2 ANQGSEA. With 1 base removed from V and 1 base from J, the gap between germline ends came to 13 bases. The CDR3 has 15 residues. The CDR3 DNA follows: TGCAGCGTTGAAGGAATGGAGGGGCCGAACACTGAAGCTTTCTTT. This gives the protein CSVEGMEGPNTEAFF.

The gene calls are TRBV4-1 and TRBJ2-7; weak D call: TRBD1 (6 bases). This CDR3 spans 14 amino acids. Germline CDR1 and CDR2: MGHRA and YSYEKL. V was trimmed by 1 base and J by 0 bases, leaving 7 bases between them. The CDR3 spells CASSQGQDSYEQYV. In DNA, the CDR3 is TGCGCCAGCAGCCAAGGACAGGACTCCTACGAGCAGTACGTC.

This clonotype showed up many times. The chain uses TRBV21-1 and TRBJ2-7. TRBV21-1 is an annotated pseudogene. This CDR3 has 14 amino acids. In nucleotides, the CDR3 is TGTGCCAGCAGCAAGGACGAGGGCTCCTACGAGCAGTACTTC. The encoded protein is CASSKDEGSYEQYF.

This chain uses TRBV15 with TRBJ2-3; perhaps TRBD1 as D (5 bases). V was pared by 3 bases and J by 6 bases, with 10 bases between. The CDR3 contains 13 residues. Germline assignment: CDR1 LNHNV and CDR2 YYDKDF (reference sequence). The DNA of the CDR3 is TGTGCCACCAGCAGTCCACCAGGGGATACGCAGTATTTT. It translates to CATSSPPGDTQYF.

The genes are TRBV7-8 and TRBJ1-2; maybe TRBD1 (5 bases). V lost 0 bases to trimming and J lost 3 bases, with 8 bases between them. The CDR3 covers 14 residues. Germline values: CDR1 SGHVS, CDR2 FQNEAQ. This chain's CDR3 is CASSLAGTYYGYTF. Written as DNA, the CDR3 is TGTGCCAGCAGCTTAGCAGGGACTTACTATGGCTACACCTTC. The variable domain in full, completed from reference TRBV7-8 and TRBJ1-2, reads GAGVSQSPRYKVAKRGQDVALRCDPISGHVSLFWYQQALGQGPEFLTYFQNEAQLDKSGLPSDRFFAERPEGSVSTLKIQRTQQEDSAVYLCASSLAGTYYGYTFGSGTRLTVV.

V and J are TRBV4-3 and TRBJ1-1; tentatively, D is TRBD1 (5 bases). V dropped 4 bases and J dropped 1 base, with 10 bases sitting between them. The CDR3 totals 14 residues. Germline V gene data show CDR1 as LGHNA and CDR2 as YSLEER. The CDR3: CASSRRETNTEAFF. CDR3 nucleotide sequence: TGCGCCAGCAGCCGCAGGGAGACGAACACTGAAGCTTTCTTT.

The chain carries TRBV7-6 and TRBJ1-6, with D perhaps matching TRBD1 (5 bases). This CDR3 spans 13 amino acids. Germline V gives CDR1 SGHVS, CDR2 FNYEAQ. Trimming left V 1 base short and J 9 bases short, with 7 bases between. The CDR3 loop is CASSLGGSSPLHF. Here the CDR3 DNA reads TGTGCCAGCAGCTTAGGGGGCAGTTCACCCCTCCACTTT.

V is TRBV7-2 and J is TRBJ2-5, with D maybe TRBD1 (5 bases). The CDR3 runs 18 residues. In germline, CDR1 is SGHTA, CDR2 FQGNSA. The V and J ends lost 5 bases and 5 bases respectively, with 27 bases between them. Written as DNA, the CDR3 is TGTGCCAGCAGCCTCGGACCCACAGGAGCTTACATCGGGGAGACCCAGTACTTC. As protein: CASSLGPTGAYIGETQYF.

The V gene is TRBV25-1, the J gene TRBJ2-2; no clear D gene. V lost 4 bases to trimming and J lost 9 bases, with 12 bases between them. This CDR3 is built from 13 residues. The germline gives CDR1 MGHDK, CDR2 SYGVNS. CDR3: CASSVTASRELFF. The DNA for the CDR3 is TGTGCCAGCAGTGTGACCGCCTCGAGGGAGCTGTTTTTT.

The chain is built from TRBV12-3 or TRBV12-4 and TRBJ2-1; D not certain. The CDR3 loop spans 11 amino acids. Deletions cut 8 bases from V and 10 bases from J, with 12 bases between. CDR3 region: CASGRHREQFF. The CDR3 DNA follows: TGTGCCAGCGGAAGGCATCGGGAGCAGTTCTTC.